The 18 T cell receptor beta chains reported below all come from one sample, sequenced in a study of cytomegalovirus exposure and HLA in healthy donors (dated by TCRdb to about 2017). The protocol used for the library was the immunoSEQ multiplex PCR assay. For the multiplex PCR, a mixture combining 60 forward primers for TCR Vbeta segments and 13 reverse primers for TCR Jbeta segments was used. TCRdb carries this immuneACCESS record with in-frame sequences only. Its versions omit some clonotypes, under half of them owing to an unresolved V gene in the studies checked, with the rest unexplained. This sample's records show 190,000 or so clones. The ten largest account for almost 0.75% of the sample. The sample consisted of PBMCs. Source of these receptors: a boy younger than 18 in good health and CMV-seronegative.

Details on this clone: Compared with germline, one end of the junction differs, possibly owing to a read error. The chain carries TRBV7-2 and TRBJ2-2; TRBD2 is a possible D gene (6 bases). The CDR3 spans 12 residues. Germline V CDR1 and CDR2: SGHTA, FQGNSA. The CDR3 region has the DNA TGTGCCAGCAGCGGCCATTTGGGGGGGCTGTTTTTT. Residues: CASSGHLGGLFF.

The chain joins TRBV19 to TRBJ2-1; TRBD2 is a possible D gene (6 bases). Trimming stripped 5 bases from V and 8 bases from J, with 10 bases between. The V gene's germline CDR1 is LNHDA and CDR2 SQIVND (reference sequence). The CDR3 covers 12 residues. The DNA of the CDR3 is TGTGCCAGTAGTCCTAGCGCATATGAGCAGTTCTTC. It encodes CASSPSAYEQFF. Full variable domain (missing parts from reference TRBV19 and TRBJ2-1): DGGITQSPKYLFRKEGQNVTLSCEQNLNHDAMYWYRQDPGQGLRLIYYSQIVNDFQKGDIAEGYSVSREKKESFPLTVTSAQKNPTAFYLCASSPSAYEQFFGPGTRLTVL.

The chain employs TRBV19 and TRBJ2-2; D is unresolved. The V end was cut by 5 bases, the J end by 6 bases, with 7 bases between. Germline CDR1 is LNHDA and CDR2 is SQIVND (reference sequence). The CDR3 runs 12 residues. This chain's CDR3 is CASSQRAGELFF. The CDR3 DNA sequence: TGTGCCAGTAGTCAACGGGCCGGGGAGCTGTTTTTT.

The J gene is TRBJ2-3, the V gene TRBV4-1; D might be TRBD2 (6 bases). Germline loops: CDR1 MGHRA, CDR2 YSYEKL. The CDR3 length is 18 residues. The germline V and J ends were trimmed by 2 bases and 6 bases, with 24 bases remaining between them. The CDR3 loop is CASSQRPGGTLAGDTQYF. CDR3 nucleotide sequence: TGCGCCAGCAGCCAAAGGCCCGGCGGGACGTTAGCCGGGGATACGCAGTATTTT.

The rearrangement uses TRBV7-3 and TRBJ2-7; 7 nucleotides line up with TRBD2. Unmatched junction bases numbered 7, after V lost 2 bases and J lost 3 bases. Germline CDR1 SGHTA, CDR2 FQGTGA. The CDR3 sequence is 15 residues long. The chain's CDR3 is CASSLQGGSGYEQYF. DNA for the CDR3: TGTGCCAGCAGCTTACAGGGAGGGTCGGGCTACGAGCAGTACTTC.

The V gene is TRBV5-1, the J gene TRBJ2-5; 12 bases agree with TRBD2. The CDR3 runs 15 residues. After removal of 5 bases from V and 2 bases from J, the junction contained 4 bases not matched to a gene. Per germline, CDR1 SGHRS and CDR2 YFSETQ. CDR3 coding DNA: TGCGCCAGCAGAACGACTAGCGGGGGTCAAGAGACCCAGTACTTC. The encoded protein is CASRTTSGGQETQYF.

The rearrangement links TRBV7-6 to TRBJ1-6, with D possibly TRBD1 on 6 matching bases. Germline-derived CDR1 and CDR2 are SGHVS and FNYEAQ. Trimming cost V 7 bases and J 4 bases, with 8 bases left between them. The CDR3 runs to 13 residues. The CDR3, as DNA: TGTGCCAGCAAGGGGGGGTATAATTCACCCCTCCACTTT. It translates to CASKGGYNSPLHF. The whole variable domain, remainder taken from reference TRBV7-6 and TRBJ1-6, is GAGVSQSPRYKVTKRGQDVALRCDPISGHVSLYWYRQALGQGPEFLTYFNYEAQQDKSGLPNDRFSAERPEGSISTLTIQRTEQRDSAMYRCASKGGYNSPLHFGNGTRLTVT.

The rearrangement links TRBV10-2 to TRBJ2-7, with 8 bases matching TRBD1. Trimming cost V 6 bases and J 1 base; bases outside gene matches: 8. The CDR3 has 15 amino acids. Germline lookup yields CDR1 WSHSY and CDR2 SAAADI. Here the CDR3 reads CASRMDREASYEQYF. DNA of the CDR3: TGCGCCAGCAGAATGGACAGGGAGGCTTCCTACGAGCAGTACTTC.

CDR3 region: CASRSIYGDTQYF. CDR3 nucleotides: TGTGCCAGCAGGAGCATTTATGGAGATACGCAGTATTTT. The chain joins TRBV6-1 to TRBJ2-3; D not certain. The CDR3 is 13 amino acids. Germline loops: CDR1 MNHNS, CDR2 SASEGT. V gave up 6 bases and J gave up 5 bases, with 12 bases separating them.

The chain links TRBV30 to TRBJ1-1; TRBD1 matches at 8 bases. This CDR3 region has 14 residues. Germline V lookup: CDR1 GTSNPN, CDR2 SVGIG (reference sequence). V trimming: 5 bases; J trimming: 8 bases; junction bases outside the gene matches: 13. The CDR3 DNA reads TGTGCCTGGCGTACCGGGACAGGCGAAAGGGAAGCTTTCTTT. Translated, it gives CAWRTGTGEREAFF. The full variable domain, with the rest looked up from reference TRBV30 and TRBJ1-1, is SQTIHQWPATLVQPVGSPLSLECTVEGTSNPNLYWYRQAAGRGLQLLFYSVGIGQISSEVPQNLSASRPQDRQFILSSKKLLLSDSGFYLCAWRTGTGEREAFFGQGTRLTVV.

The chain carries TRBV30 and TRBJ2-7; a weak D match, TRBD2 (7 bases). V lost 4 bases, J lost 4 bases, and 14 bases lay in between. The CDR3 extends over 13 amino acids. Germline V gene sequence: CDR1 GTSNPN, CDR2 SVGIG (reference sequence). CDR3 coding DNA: TGTGCCTGGAACCCGGGGGGCAAGTACGAGCAGTACTTC. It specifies CAWNPGGKYEQYF. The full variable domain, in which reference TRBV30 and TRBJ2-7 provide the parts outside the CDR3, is SQTIHQWPATLVQPVGSPLSLECTVEGTSNPNLYWYRQAAGRGLQLLFYSVGIGQISSEVPQNLSASRPQDRQFILSSKKLLLSDSGFYLCAWNPGGKYEQYFGPGTRLTVT.

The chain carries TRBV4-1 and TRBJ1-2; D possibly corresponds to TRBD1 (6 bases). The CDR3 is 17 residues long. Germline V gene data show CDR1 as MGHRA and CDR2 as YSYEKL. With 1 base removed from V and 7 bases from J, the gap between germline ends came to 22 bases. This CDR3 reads CASSQVPGEILSGGYTF. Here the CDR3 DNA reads TGCGCCAGCAGCCAAGTCCCAGGGGAAATATTGTCGGGTGGCTACACCTTC.

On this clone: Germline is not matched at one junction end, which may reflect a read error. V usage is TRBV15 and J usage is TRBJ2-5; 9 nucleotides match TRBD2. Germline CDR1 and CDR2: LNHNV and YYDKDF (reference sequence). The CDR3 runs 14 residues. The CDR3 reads CATSSTMPGLATHF. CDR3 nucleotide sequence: TGTGCCACCAGCTCGACGATGCCGGGACTAGCAACCCACTTC. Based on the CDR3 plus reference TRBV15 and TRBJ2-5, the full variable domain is DAMVIQNPRYQVTQFGKPVTLSCSQTLNHNVMYWYQQKSSQAPKLLFHYYDKDFNNEADTPDNFQSRRPNTSFCFLDIRSPGLGDTAMYLCATSSTMPGLATHFGPGTRLLVL.

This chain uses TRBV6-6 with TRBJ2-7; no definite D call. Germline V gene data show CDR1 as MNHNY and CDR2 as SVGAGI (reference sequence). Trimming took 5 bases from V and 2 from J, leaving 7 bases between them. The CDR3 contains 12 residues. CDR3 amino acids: CASSQQTYEQYF. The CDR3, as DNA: TGTGCCAGCAGTCAACAGACCTACGAGCAGTACTTC.

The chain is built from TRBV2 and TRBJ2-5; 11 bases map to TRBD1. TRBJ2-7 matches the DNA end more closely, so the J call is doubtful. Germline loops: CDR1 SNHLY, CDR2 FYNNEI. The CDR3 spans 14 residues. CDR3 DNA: TGTGCCAGCACGCCGGGACAGGGGGTCTCCGAGCAGTACTTC. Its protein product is CASTPGQGVSEQYF.

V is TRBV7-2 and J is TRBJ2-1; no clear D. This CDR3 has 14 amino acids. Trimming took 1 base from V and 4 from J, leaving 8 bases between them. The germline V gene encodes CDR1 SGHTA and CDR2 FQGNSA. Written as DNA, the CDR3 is TGTGCCAGCAGCTTAGACGGGTTTTACAATGAGCAGTTCTTC. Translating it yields CASSLDGFYNEQFF.

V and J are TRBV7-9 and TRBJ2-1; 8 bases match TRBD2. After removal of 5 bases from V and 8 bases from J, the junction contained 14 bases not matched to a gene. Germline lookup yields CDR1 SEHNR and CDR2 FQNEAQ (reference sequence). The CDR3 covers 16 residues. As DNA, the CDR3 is TGTGCCAGCAGCCCCTTTTACGGGGGGGCAAGCGATGAGCAGTTCTTC. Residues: CASSPFYGGASDEQFF.

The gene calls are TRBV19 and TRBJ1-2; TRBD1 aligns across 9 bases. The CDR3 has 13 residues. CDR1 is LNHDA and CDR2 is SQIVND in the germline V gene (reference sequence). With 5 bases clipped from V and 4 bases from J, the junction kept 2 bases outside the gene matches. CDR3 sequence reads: CASSEDRGYGYTF. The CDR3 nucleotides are TGTGCCAGTAGTGAGGACAGGGGCTATGGCTACACCTTC.